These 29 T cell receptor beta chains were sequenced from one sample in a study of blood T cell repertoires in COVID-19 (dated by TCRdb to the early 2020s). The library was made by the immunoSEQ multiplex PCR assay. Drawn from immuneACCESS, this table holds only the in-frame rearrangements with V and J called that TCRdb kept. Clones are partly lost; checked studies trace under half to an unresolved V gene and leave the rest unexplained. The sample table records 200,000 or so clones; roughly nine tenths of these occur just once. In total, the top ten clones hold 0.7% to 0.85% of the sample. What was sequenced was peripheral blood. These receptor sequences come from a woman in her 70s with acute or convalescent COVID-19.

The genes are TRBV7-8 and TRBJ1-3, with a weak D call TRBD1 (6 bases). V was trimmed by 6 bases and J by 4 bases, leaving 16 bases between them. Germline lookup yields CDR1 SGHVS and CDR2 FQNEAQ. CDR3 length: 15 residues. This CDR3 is CASSLGQTRGNTIYF. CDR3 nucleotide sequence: TGTGCCAGCAGTCTCGGACAGACGCGAGGAAACACCATATATTTT.

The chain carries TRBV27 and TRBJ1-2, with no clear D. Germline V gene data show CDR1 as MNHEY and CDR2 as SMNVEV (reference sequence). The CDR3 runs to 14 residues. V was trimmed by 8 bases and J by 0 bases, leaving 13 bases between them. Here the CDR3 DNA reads TGTGCCAGCGCCTCGACACAAACTAACTATGGCTACACCTTC. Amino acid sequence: CASASTQTNYGYTF.

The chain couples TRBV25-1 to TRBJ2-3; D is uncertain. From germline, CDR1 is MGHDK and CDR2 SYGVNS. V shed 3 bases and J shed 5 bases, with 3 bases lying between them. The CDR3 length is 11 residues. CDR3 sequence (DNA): TGTGCCAGCAGTGAGAGAGATACGCAGTATTTT. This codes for CASSERDTQYF.

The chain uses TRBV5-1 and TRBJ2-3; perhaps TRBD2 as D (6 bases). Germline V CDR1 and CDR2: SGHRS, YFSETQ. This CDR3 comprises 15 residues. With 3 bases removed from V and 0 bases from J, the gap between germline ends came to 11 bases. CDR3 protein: CASSYGTHSTDTQYF. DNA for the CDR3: TGCGCCAGCAGCTACGGGACTCACAGCACAGATACGCAGTATTTT.

In nucleotides, the CDR3 is TGCGCCAGCAGCCAAGATCGATCAGGGGCCGGCACAGATACGCAGTATTTT. Protein product: CASSQDRSGAGTDTQYF. The chain is built from TRBV4-1 and TRBJ2-3, with a possible D match to TRBD1 (6 bases). V lost 0 bases and J lost 1, with 14 bases in between. The CDR3 loop spans 17 amino acids. Germline values: CDR1 MGHRA, CDR2 YSYEKL.

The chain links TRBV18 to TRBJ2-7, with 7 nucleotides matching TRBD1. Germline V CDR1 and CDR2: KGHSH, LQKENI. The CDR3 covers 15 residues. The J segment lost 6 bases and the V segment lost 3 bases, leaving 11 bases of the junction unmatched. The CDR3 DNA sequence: TGTGCCAGCTCACCCCCCGCGACAGGGTCCGGCGAGCAGTACTTC. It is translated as CASSPPATGSGEQYF.

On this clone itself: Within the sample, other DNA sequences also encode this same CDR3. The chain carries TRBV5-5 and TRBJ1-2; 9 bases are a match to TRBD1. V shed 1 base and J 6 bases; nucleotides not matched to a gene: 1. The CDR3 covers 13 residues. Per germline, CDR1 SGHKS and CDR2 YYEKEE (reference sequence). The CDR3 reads CASSLTGGNGYTF. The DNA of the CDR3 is TGTGCCAGCAGCTTGACAGGGGGCAATGGCTACACCTTC.

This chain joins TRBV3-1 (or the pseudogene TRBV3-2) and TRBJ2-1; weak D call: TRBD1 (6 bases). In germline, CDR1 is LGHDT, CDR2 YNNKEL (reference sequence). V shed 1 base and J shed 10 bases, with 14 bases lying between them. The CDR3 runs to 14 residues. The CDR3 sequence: CASSQALQGSEQFF. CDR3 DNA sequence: TGTGCCAGCAGCCAAGCATTACAGGGCTCGGAGCAGTTCTTC.

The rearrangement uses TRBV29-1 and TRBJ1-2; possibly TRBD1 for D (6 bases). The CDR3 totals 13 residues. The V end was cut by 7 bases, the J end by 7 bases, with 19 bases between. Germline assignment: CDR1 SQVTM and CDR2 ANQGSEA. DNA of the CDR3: TGCAGCGCTAACGTAGGGACAAGGGTTGGCTACACCTTC. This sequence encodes CSANVGTRVGYTF. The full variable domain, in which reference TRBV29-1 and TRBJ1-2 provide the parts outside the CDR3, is SAVISQKPSRDICQRGTSLTIQCQVDSQVTMMFWYRQQPGQSLTLIATANQGSEATYESGFVIDKFPISRPNLTFSTLTVSNMSPEDSSIYLCSANVGTRVGYTFGSGTRLTVV.

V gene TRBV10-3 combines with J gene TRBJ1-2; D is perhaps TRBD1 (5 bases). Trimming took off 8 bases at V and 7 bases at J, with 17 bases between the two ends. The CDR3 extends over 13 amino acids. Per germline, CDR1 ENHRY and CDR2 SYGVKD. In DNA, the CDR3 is TGTGCCATCGCGGGGGTCGCTTTGGGTGGCTACACCTTC. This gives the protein CAIAGVALGGYTF.

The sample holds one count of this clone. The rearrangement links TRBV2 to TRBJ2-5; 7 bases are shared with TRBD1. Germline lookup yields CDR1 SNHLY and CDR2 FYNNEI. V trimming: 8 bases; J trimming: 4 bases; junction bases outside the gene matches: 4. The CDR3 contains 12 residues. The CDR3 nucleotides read TGTGCCAGCCAGGGGGTAGGAGAGACCCAGTACTTC. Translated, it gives CASQGVGETQYF.

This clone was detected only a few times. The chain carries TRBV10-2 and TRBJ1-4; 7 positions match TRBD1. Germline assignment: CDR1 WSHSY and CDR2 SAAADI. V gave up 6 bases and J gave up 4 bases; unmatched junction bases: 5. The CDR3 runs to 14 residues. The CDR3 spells CASRQGTVNEKLFF. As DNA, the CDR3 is TGCGCCAGCAGACAGGGGACAGTTAATGAAAAACTGTTTTTT.

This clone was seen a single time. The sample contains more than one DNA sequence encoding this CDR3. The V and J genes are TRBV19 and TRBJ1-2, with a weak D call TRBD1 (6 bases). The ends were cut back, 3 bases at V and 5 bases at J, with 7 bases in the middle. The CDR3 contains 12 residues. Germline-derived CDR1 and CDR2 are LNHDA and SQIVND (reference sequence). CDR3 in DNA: TGTGCCAGTAGTATGCAGGGGTATGGCTACACCTTC. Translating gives CASSMQGYGYTF.

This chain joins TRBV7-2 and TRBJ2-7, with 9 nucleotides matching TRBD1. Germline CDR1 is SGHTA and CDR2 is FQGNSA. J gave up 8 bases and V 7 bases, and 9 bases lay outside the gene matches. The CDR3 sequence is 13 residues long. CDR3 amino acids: CASTRDRVTKQYF. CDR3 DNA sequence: TGTGCCAGCACCCGGGACAGGGTTACCAAGCAGTACTTC. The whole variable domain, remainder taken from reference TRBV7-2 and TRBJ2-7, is GAGVSQSPSNKVTEKGKDVELRCDPISGHTALYWYRQSLGQGLEFLIYFQGNSAPDKSGLPSDRFSAERTGGSVSTLTIQRTQQEDSAVYLCASTRDRVTKQYFGPGTRLTVT.

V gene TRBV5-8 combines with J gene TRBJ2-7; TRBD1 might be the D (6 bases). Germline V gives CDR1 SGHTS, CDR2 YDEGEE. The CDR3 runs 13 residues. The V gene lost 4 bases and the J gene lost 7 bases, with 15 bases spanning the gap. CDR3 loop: CASSLGQPGEQYF. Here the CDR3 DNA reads TGTGCCAGCAGCCTAGGACAGCCCGGGGAGCAGTACTTC.

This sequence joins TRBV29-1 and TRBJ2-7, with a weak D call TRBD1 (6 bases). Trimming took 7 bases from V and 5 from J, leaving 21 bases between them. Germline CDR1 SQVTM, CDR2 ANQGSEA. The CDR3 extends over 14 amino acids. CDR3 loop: CSASPGDRGDEQYF. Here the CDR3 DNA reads TGCAGCGCGAGTCCAGGGGACCGGGGTGACGAGCAGTACTTC.

The CDR3 nucleotides are TGTGCCAGTAGTCCTTCTTCCAGGAGGCTCACCGGGGAGCTGTTTTTT. Amino acids: CASSPSSRRLTGELFF. This chain uses TRBV19 with TRBJ2-2; D may be TRBD2 (5 bases). V was trimmed by 5 bases and J by 4 bases, leaving 17 bases between them. The CDR3 covers 16 residues. CDR1 is LNHDA, CDR2 SQIVND, per germline (reference sequence). The full variable domain, its missing parts supplied by reference TRBV19 and TRBJ2-2, is DGGITQSPKYLFRKEGQNVTLSCEQNLNHDAMYWYRQDPGQGLRLIYYSQIVNDFQKGDIAEGYSVSREKKESFPLTVTSAQKNPTAFYLCASSPSSRRLTGELFFGEGSRLTVL.

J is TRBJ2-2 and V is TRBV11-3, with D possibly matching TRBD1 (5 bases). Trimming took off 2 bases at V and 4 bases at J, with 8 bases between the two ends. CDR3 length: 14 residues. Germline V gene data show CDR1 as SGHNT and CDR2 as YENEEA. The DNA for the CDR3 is TGTGCCAGCAGCTTATCAGGGTCCACCGGGGAGCTGTTTTTT. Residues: CASSLSGSTGELFF.

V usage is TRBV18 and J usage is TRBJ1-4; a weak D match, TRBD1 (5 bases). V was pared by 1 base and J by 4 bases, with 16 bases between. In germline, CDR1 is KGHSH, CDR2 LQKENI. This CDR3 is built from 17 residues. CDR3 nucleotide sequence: TGTGCCAGCTCACCACTTCCCAGGACAACATTTAATGAAAAACTGTTTTTT. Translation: CASSPLPRTTFNEKLFF.

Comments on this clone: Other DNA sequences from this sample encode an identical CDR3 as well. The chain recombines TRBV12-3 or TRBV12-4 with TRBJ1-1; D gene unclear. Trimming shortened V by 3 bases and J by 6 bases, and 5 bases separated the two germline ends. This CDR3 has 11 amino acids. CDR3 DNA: TGTGCCAGCAGTTTTAGCTCTGAAGCTTTCTTT. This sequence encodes CASSFSSEAFF.

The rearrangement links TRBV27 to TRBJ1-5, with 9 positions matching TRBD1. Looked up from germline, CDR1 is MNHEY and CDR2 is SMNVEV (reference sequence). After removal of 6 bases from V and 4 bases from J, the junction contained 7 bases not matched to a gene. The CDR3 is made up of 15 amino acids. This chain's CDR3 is CASSPDRGVNQPQHF. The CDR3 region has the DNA TGTGCCAGCAGCCCGGACAGGGGCGTTAATCAGCCCCAGCATTTT.

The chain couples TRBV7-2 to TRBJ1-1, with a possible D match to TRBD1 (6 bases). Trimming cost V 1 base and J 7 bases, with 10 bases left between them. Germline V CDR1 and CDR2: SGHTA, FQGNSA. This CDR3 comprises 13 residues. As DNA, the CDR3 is TGTGCCAGCAGCTTAGTAGGGGGAATTGAAGCTTTCTTT. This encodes CASSLVGGIEAFF.

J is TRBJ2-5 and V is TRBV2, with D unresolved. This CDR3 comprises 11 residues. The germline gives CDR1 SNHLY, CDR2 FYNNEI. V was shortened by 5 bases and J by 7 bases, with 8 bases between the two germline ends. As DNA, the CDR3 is TGTGCCAGCAGTAGCTCGAGGACCCAGTACTTC. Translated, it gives CASSSSRTQYF.

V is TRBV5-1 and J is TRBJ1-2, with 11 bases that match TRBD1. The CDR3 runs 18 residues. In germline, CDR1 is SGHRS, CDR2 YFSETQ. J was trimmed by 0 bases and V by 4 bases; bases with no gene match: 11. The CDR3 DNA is TGCGCCAGCAGCCCCGGCGGGACAGGGGGAGCCGCTAACTATGGCTACACCTTC. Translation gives CASSPGGTGGAANYGYTF.

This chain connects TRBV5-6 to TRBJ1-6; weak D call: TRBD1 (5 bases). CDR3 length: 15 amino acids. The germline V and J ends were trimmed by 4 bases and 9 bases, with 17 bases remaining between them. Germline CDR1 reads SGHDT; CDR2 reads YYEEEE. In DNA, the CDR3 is TGTGCCAGCAGCCCCAAGGAGGGGCCTGGTTCACCCCTCCACTTT. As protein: CASSPKEGPGSPLHF. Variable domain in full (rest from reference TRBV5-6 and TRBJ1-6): DAGVTQSPTHLIKTRGQQVTLRCSPKSGHDTVSWYQQALGQGPQFIFQYYEEEERQRGNFPDRFSGHQFPNYSSELNVNALLLGDSALYLCASSPKEGPGSPLHFGNGTRLTVT.

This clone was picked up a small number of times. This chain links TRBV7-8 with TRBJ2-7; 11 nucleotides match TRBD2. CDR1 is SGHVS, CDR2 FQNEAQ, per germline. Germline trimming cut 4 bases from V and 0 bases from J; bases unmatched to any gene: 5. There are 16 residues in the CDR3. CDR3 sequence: CASSSNGLAGSYEQYF. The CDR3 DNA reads TGTGCCAGCAGCTCTAATGGACTAGCGGGCTCCTACGAGCAGTACTTC.

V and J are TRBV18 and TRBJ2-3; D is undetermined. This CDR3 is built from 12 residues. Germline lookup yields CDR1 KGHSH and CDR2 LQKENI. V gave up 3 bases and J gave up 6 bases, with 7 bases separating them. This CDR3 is CASSPSMDTQYF. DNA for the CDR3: TGTGCCAGCTCACCCTCTATGGATACGCAGTATTTT.

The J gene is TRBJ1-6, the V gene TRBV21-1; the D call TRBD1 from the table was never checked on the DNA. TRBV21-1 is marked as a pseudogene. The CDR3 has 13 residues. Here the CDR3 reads CASSNTGSSPLHF. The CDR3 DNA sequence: TGTGCCAGCAGCAACACAGGAAGCTCACCCCTCCACTTT.

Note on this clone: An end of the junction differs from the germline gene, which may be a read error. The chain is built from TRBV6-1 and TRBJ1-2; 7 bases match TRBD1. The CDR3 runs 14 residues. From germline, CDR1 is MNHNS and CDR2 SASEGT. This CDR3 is CASSLKQGNSGYTF. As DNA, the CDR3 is TGTGCCAGCAGCCTGAAACAGGGGAACTCTGGCTACACCTTC.